Listed below are T cell receptor beta chains from one sample, sequenced in a study of type 1 regulatory T cells. MiXCR was run by TCRdb on the reads, yielding one entry per CDR3 protein. The repertoire consists of fewer than 75,000 distinct CDR3 sequences, with approximately 50% occurring once and the leading ten covering roughly 2.1%. These receptors lack a known antigen. The material sequenced was cultured non-Tr1 T cells, either the whole culture or a sorted T cell fraction (not recorded which). The receptor set was obtained from a human donor in good health. CDR3s include the opening cysteine and the closing phenylalanine or tryptophan. The D gene is left open where the match is weak. Clone size is shown for a subset of rows, as once, few, many or a class of expanded clone.

V gene	CDR3 length	D gene	J gene	clone size	CDR3 DNA	CDR3 protein
TRBV20-1	12	-	TRBJ1-2	-	TGCAGTGCTAGTAGGGCAGCGGCGGGCTACACCTTC	CSASRAAAGYTF
TRBV6-2/TRBV6-3	14	TRBD1	TRBJ1-5	few	TGTGCCAGCAGTTCGGGACAGGGCTATCAGCCCCAGCATTTT	CASSSGQGYQPQHF
TRBV20-1	15	TRBD1	TRBJ1-2	-	TGCAGTGCGAACGAGGGACAGGGAGGCGACTATGGCTACACCTTC	CSANEGQGGDYGYTF
TRBV5-4	16	-	TRBJ2-5	-	TGTGCCAGCAGCTTTGGGCCTTCTGGTCACGGAGAGACCCAGTACTTC	CASSFGPSGHGETQYF
TRBV20-1	12	TRBD1	TRBJ1-4	few	TGCAGCGCGGACAGGGGGGATGAAAAACTGTTTTTT	CSADRGDEKLFF
TRBV11-1	14	-	TRBJ2-7	-	TGTGCCAGGGACGGGGCCGTCGGTTCCTACGAGCAGTACTTC	CARDGAVGSYEQYF
TRBV5-1	16	-	TRBJ2-2	-	TGCGCCAGCAGCTTGGTCAGGACTGGCGGCACCGGGGAGCTGTTTTTT	CASSLVRTGGTGELFF
TRBV28	14	TRBD1	TRBJ1-1	few	TGTGCCAGCAGTTCCGGGACAGGGGTGATTGAAGCTTTCTTT	CASSSGTGVIEAFF
TRBV7-8	16	-	TRBJ2-3	-	TGTGCCAGCAGCCTCGGACAGAAACGGGGTACAGATACGCAGTATTTT	CASSLGQKRGTDTQYF
TRBV29-1	13	-	TRBJ1-2	-	TGCAGCGTTGAAGATACAGGTCGGCGTGGCTACACCTTC	CSVEDTGRRGYTF